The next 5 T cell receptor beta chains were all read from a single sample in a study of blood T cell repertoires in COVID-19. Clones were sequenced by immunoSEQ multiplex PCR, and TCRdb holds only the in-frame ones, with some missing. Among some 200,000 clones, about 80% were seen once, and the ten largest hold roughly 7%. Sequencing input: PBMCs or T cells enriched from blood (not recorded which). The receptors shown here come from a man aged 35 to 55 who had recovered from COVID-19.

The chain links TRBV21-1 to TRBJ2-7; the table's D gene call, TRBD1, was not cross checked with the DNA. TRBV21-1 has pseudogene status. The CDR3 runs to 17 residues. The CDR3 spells CASSKKPPEGEVYEQYF. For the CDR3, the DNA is TGTGCCAGCAGCAAAAAACCCCCGGAAGGGGAAGTATACGAGCAGTACTTC.

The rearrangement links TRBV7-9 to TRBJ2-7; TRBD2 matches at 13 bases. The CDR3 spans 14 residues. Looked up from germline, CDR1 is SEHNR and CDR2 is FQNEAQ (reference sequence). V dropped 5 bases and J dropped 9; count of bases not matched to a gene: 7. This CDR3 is CASSPGLAGIRQYF. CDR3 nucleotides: TGTGCCAGCAGCCCGGGACTAGCGGGGATTCGGCAGTACTTC. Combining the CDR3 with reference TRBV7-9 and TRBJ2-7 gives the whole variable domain DTGVSQNPRHKITKRGQNVTFRCDPISEHNRLYWYRQTLGQGPEFLTYFQNEAQLEKSRLLSDRFSAERPKGSFSTLEIQRTEQGDSAMYLCASSPGLAGIRQYFGPGTRLTVT.

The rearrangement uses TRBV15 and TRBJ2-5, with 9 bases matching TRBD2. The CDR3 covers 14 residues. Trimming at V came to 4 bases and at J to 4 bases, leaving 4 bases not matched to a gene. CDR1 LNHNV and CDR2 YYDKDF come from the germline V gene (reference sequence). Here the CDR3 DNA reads TGTGCCACCAGCACCCATAGCGGGGGAGAGACCCAGTACTTC. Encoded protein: CATSTHSGGETQYF.

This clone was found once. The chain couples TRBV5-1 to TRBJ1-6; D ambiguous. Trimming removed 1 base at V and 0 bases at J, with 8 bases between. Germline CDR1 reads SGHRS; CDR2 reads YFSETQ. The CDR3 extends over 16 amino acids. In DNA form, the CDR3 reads TGCGCCAGCAGCTTGACAGCACCCTCCTATAATTCACCCCTCCACTTT. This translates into CASSLTAPSYNSPLHF.

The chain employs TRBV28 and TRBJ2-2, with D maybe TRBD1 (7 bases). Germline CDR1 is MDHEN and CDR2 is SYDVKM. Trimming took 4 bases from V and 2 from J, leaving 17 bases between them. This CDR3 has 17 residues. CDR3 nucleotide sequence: TGTGCCAGCAGTTCCTTTTGGAGGGACAGTAACACCGGGGAGCTGTTTTTT. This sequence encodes CASSSFWRDSNTGELFF. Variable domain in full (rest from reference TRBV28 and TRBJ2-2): DVKVTQSSRYLVKRTGEKVFLECVQDMDHENMFWYRQDPGLGLRLIYFSYDVKMKEKGDIPEGYSVSREKKERFSLILESASTNQTSMYLCASSSFWRDSNTGELFFGEGSRLTVL.